Below, 23 T cell receptor beta chains from the same sample are listed, as sequenced in a study of glioma-infiltrating T cells after dendritic cell vaccination. Time point defined: after dendritic cell vaccination, including at tumor progression/relapse. Libraries were prepared by immunoSEQ multiplex PCR; TCRdb keeps only in-frame clonotypes and omits some of them. The sample lists about 99,000 clones; 80% were seen once. This sample comprised blood, obtained after dendritic cell vaccination. Source of these receptors: a human donor with glioblastoma.

The chain combines TRBV4-1 with TRBJ2-1; 11 bases map to TRBD2. Looked up from germline, CDR1 is MGHRA and CDR2 is YSYEKL. The CDR3 runs to 18 residues. Trimming cost V 2 bases and J 5 bases; bases outside gene matches: 11. CDR3 residues: CASSQPVERLAGNNEQFF. CDR3 nucleotides: TGCGCCAGCAGCCAACCCGTGGAACGACTAGCGGGAAACAATGAGCAGTTCTTC.

The CDR3, as DNA: TGTGCCAGTAGTTACGAGGGTTTTAGCTATGGCTACACCTTC. Amino acid sequence: CASSYEGFSYGYTF. The chain has TRBV19 and TRBJ1-2; D is undetermined. The CDR3 has 14 amino acids. Germline loops: CDR1 LNHDA, CDR2 SQIVND (reference sequence). V gave up 5 bases and J gave up 4 bases, with 14 bases separating them.

This rearrangement joins TRBV5-1 to TRBJ2-2, with 15 bases aligning to TRBD2. Germline V gene lookup returns CDR1 SGHRS and CDR2 YFSETQ. The CDR3 has 19 residues. Unmatched junction bases numbered 12, after V lost 4 bases and J lost 5 bases. CDR3 coding DNA: TGCGCCAGCAGCCTTCGGACTAGCGGGGGGGCCGTAGGAACCGGGGAGCTGTTTTTT. It encodes CASSLRTSGGAVGTGELFF.

The rearrangement uses TRBV7-2 and TRBJ2-1; D remains ambiguous. The CDR3 sequence is 14 residues long. The V gene lost 6 bases and the J gene lost 5 bases, with 14 bases spanning the gap. Germline V gene data show CDR1 as SGHTA and CDR2 as FQGNSA. The CDR3 nucleotides read TGTGCCAGCAGGCCGGTCCTACTGCACAATGAGCAGTTCTTC. It encodes CASRPVLLHNEQFF.

This clone was recorded only once. The chain has TRBV28 and TRBJ2-3, with TRBD1 identical over 10 bases. This CDR3 comprises 16 residues. Trimming took 8 bases from V and 4 from J; bases not matched to a gene: 12. Germline CDR1 is MDHEN and CDR2 is SYDVKM. The CDR3 protein is CASPPGTGVGADTQYF. CDR3 nucleotide sequence: TGTGCCAGCCCTCCCGGGACAGGGGTCGGGGCAGATACGCAGTATTTT. Variable domain in full (rest from reference TRBV28 and TRBJ2-3): DVKVTQSSRYLVKRTGEKVFLECVQDMDHENMFWYRQDPGLGLRLIYFSYDVKMKEKGDIPEGYSVSREKKERFSLILESASTNQTSMYLCASPPGTGVGADTQYFGPGTRLTVL.

The rearrangement links TRBV19 to TRBJ1-3; D unresolved. The CDR3 runs 18 residues. Deletions cut 5 bases from V and 0 bases from J, with 20 bases between. Germline V gene data show CDR1 as LNHDA and CDR2 as SQIVND (reference sequence). The CDR3 DNA sequence: TGTGCCAGTAGTCGAACAAGAAGAGGGCTCCGCTCTGGAAACACCATATATTTT. It codes for CASSRTRRGLRSGNTIYF. The full variable domain, in which reference TRBV19 and TRBJ1-3 provide the parts outside the CDR3, is DGGITQSPKYLFRKEGQNVTLSCEQNLNHDAMYWYRQDPGQGLRLIYYSQIVNDFQKGDIAEGYSVSREKKESFPLTVTSAQKNPTAFYLCASSRTRRGLRSGNTIYFGEGSWLTVV.

CDR3 nucleotides: TGTGCCAGCAATTCGGACAGGGGAAGCTACGAGCAGTACTTC. Translating gives CASNSDRGSYEQYF. The V call is TRBV2, the J call TRBJ2-7; 9 nucleotides line up with TRBD1. CDR3 length equals 14 residues. The ends lost 7 bases at V and 3 bases at J; junction bases unmatched: 7. Germline CDR1 reads SNHLY; CDR2 reads FYNNEI.

This chain links TRBV6-5 with TRBJ1-4, with a possible D match to TRBD1 (6 bases). Trimming pared 6 bases from V and 7 bases from J, leaving 6 bases between. The CDR3 runs 11 residues. CDR1 and CDR2 (germline): MNHEY, SVGAGI. In DNA, the CDR3 is TGTGCCAGCAGGGACAGTGAAAAACTGTTTTTT. It is translated as CASRDSEKLFF.

The CDR3 loop reads CASRIAGGNNEQFF. The CDR3 nucleotides read TGTGCCAGCAGGATAGCGGGAGGGAACAATGAGCAGTTCTTC. The chain combines TRBV2 with TRBJ2-1; 11 bases align to TRBD2. The CDR3 consists of 14 residues. The V and J ends lost 6 bases and 5 bases, in that order; junction bases with no gene match: 3. Germline CDR1 reads SNHLY; CDR2 reads FYNNEI.

The chain combines TRBV2 with TRBJ1-4; 9 bases are shared with TRBD1. This CDR3 is built from 15 residues. The germline V gene encodes CDR1 SNHLY and CDR2 FYNNEI. V dropped 5 bases and J dropped 14; count of bases not matched to a gene: 15. The CDR3 DNA follows: TGTGCCAGCAGTTACGGGACAGGGCGATCTGGATTTCTGTTTTTT. Protein sequence: CASSYGTGRSGFLFF.

This clone was recorded a few times. The chain is built from TRBV30 and TRBJ2-1; a possible D gene is TRBD2 (5 bases). There are 12 residues in the CDR3. The V and J ends lost 4 bases and 7 bases respectively, with 11 bases between them. In germline, CDR1 is GTSNPN, CDR2 SVGIG (reference sequence). The CDR3 spells CAWTSRMNEQFF. CDR3 nucleotides: TGTGCCTGGACTAGCCGGATGAATGAGCAGTTCTTC.

This sequence joins TRBV5-1 and TRBJ2-5; possibly TRBD2 for D (6 bases). Germline V lookup: CDR1 SGHRS, CDR2 YFSETQ. The CDR3 contains 13 residues. The V end was cut by 1 base, the J end by 2 bases, with 6 bases between. CDR3: CASSLRGQETQYF. Written as DNA, the CDR3 is TGCGCCAGCAGCTTGCGGGGGCAAGAGACCCAGTACTTC.

The CDR3 region is CASSTPGRGATGELFF. The CDR3 DNA reads as TGCGCCAGCAGCACCCCAGGGCGGGGCGCTACCGGGGAGCTGTTTTTT. The chain uses TRBV5-1 and TRBJ2-2; tentative D call: TRBD2 (6 bases). V was trimmed by 4 bases and J by 5 bases, leaving 18 bases between them. The CDR3 loop spans 16 amino acids. The germline gives CDR1 SGHRS, CDR2 YFSETQ.

V and J are TRBV20-1 and TRBJ1-1, with 8 bases matching TRBD1. Per the germline V gene, CDR1 is DFQATT and CDR2 is SNEGSKA (reference sequence). The V segment lost 0 bases and the J segment 9 bases; nucleotides outside the gene matches: 0. There are 11 residues in the CDR3. CDR3 amino acids: CSARDRGQAFF. The CDR3 coding sequence is TGCAGTGCTAGAGACAGGGGGCAAGCTTTCTTT.

The chain uses TRBV7-9 and TRBJ1-2, with D unresolved. V lost 1 base and J lost 1, with 10 bases in between. The CDR3 spans 15 residues. Germline V gene sequence: CDR1 SEHNR, CDR2 FQNEAQ (reference sequence). The CDR3 DNA reads as TGTGCCAGCAGCTTAGGGGCAGGCGTTAACTATGGCTACACCTTC. This codes for CASSLGAGVNYGYTF.

J is TRBJ2-1 and V is TRBV27; maybe TRBD1 (5 bases). The CDR3 contains 14 residues. V lost 7 bases, J lost 2 bases, and 12 bases lay in between. Per germline, CDR1 MNHEY and CDR2 SMNVEV (reference sequence). This chain's CDR3 is CASNRQPTYNEQFF. The CDR3 DNA reads TGTGCCAGCAACCGACAGCCGACCTACAATGAGCAGTTCTTC.

The table lists this clone with a count of one. J is TRBJ2-5 and V is TRBV11-2, with TRBD2 matching over 8 bases. J was trimmed by 4 bases and V by 5 bases; bases with no gene match: 12. Germline CDR1 reads SGHAT; CDR2 reads FQNNGV. The length of the CDR3 is 16 residues. CDR3 residues: CASSPSIAGLGETQYF. CDR3 in DNA: TGTGCCAGCAGCCCCTCCATAGCGGGGTTAGGAGAGACCCAGTACTTC. Full variable domain (remainder filled in from reference TRBV11-2 and TRBJ2-5): EAGVAQSPRYKIIEKRQSVAFWCNPISGHATLYWYQQILGQGPKLLIQFQNNGVVDDSQLPKDRFSAERLKGVDSTLKIQPAKLEDSAVYLCASSPSIAGLGETQYFGPGTRLLVL.

There are a few counts of this clone. The CDR3 spells CASSHAEVTTNEKLFF. CDR3 nucleotide sequence: TGTGCCAGCTCGCATGCAGAAGTCACAACTAATGAAAAACTGTTTTTT. The gene calls are TRBV18 and TRBJ1-4; unclear D gene. The V gene lost 6 bases and the J gene lost 0 bases, with 14 bases spanning the gap. CDR3 size: 16 residues. CDR1 is KGHSH and CDR2 is LQKENI in the germline V gene. Combining the CDR3 with reference TRBV18 and TRBJ1-4 gives the whole variable domain NAGVMQNPRHLVRRRGQEARLRCSPMKGHSHVYWYRQLPEEGLKFMVYLQKENIIDESGMPKERFSAEFPKEGPSILRIQQVVRGDSAAYFCASSHAEVTTNEKLFFGSGTQLSVL.

The chain carries TRBV29-1 and TRBJ2-3; D possibly corresponds to TRBD1 (5 bases). V dropped 8 bases and J dropped 0 bases, with 18 bases sitting between them. Germline assignment: CDR1 SQVTM and CDR2 ANQGSEA. This CDR3 is built from 15 residues. The CDR3 DNA reads TGCAGCACAAGAAGGGGTCTTTCTAGCACAGATACGCAGTATTTT. It is translated as CSTRRGLSSTDTQYF.

This sequence joins TRBV10-3 and TRBJ2-2, with 7 positions matching TRBD1. This CDR3 is built from 17 residues. Germline V gene data show CDR1 as ENHRY and CDR2 as SYGVKD. The J segment lost 0 bases and the V segment lost 4 bases, leaving 8 bases of the junction unmatched. The CDR3 region is CAISGSRQGANTGELFF. Written as DNA, the CDR3 is TGTGCCATCAGTGGGTCACGACAGGGAGCGAACACCGGGGAGCTGTTTTTT.

The rearrangement links TRBV7-6 to TRBJ1-3; no reliable D call. V lost 6 bases, J lost 4 bases, and 16 bases lay in between. CDR3 length equals 15 residues. The germline V gene encodes CDR1 SGHVS and CDR2 FNYEAQ. CDR3 DNA: TGTGCCAGCAGACCAGGTCCAGACCGAGGAAACACCATATATTTT. It yields the protein CASRPGPDRGNTIYF. Full variable domain (rest looked up from reference TRBV7-6 and TRBJ1-3): GAGVSQSPRYKVTKRGQDVALRCDPISGHVSLYWYRQALGQGPEFLTYFNYEAQQDKSGLPNDRFSAERPEGSISTLTIQRTEQRDSAMYRCASRPGPDRGNTIYFGEGSWLTVV.

V usage is TRBV19 and J usage is TRBJ1-2; 11 positions match TRBD1. CDR1 is LNHDA, CDR2 SQIVND, per germline (reference sequence). The CDR3 covers 16 residues. The ends lost 2 bases at V and 0 bases at J; junction bases unmatched: 2. Written as DNA, the CDR3 is TGTGCCAGTAGTATAAGGACAGGGGGCCCTAACTATGGCTACACCTTC. Translating gives CASSIRTGGPNYGYTF.

The gene calls are TRBV7-9 and TRBJ1-5, with TRBD1 matching 8 bases. Germline values: CDR1 SEHNR, CDR2 FQNEAQ (reference sequence). V was pared by 4 bases and J by 6 bases, with 11 bases of the junction left unmatched. The CDR3 has 16 amino acids. In DNA form, the CDR3 reads TGTGCCAGCAGCTCAGGCGGGGCAGGGGGCCTTCAGCCCCAGCATTTT. Amino acid sequence: CASSSGGAGGLQPQHF.